One TCR beta chain is described in this entry. Its specificity is not known. From germline, CDR1 is SGHTA and CDR2 FQGNSA. Losses at the gene ends were 4 bases for V and 3 bases for J; bases not matched to a gene: 3. CDR3 length equals 15 residues. This specimen comes from a study of T cell responses to AZD1222 COVID-19 vaccine. Study-wide findings and caveats: Baseline serostatus was positive in only a handful of AZD1222 recipients. Spike-specific TCR repertoires showed rising breadth and depth after two AZD1222 doses. The donor group comprised mostly white British people and more females; the analysis possibly underestimated clonal diversity.

Measured with immunoSEQ multiplex PCR; TCRdb has only the in-frame clones, and not every one. The sample holds 150,000 to 160,000 clones, 85% to 95% seen once. This material consisted of peripheral blood, taken 28 days after the second AZD1222 dose. The rearrangement uses TRBV7-2 and TRBJ1-5; TRBD1 agrees at 10 bases. The sequence came from an adult who received the AZD1222 COVID-19 vaccine. CDR3 protein: CASSSGQGPNQPQHF. Written as DNA, the CDR3 is TGTGCCAGCAGCTCGGGACAGGGGCCCAATCAGCCCCAGCATTTT.